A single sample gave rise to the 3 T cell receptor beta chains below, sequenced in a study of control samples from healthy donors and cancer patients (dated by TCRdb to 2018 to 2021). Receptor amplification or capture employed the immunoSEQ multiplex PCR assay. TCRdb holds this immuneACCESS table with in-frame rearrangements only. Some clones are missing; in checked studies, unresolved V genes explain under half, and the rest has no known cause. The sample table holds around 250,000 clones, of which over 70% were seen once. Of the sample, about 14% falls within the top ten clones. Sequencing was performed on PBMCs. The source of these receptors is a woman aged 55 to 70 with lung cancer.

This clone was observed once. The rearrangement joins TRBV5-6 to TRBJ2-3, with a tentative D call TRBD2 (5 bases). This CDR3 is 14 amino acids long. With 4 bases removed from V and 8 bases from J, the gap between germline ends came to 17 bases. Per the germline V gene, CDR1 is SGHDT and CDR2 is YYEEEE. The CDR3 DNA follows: TGTGCCAGCAGCACGGTAAATCTCCGGGGTACGCAGTATTTT. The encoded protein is CASSTVNLRGTQYF.

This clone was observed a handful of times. The CDR3 nucleotides are TGTGCCAGCAGTCGATCGACAGGGAAGACCTATAATTCACCCCTCCACTTT. This gives the protein CASSRSTGKTYNSPLHF. The chain is built from TRBV28 and TRBJ1-6; 7 bases agree with TRBD1. The germline CDR1 and CDR2 sequences are MDHEN and SYDVKM. Trimming at V came to 5 bases and at J to 2 bases, leaving 9 bases not matched to a gene. CDR3 size: 17 residues.

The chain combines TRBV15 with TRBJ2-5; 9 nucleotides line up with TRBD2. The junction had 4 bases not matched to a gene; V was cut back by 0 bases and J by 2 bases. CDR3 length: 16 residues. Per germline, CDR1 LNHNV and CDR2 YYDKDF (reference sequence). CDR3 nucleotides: TGTGCCACCAGCAGAGATTATAGCGGGGGACAAGAGACCCAGTACTTC. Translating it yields CATSRDYSGGQETQYF. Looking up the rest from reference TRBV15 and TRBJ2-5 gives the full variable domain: DAMVIQNPRYQVTQFGKPVTLSCSQTLNHNVMYWYQQKSSQAPKLLFHYYDKDFNNEADTPDNFQSRRPNTSFCFLDIRSPGLGDTAMYLCATSRDYSGGQETQYFGPGTRLLVL.